The rows below give T cell receptor beta chains drawn from one sample of a study of cytomegalovirus exposure and HLA in healthy donors. TCRdb keeps only in-frame clones here, not all; method: immunoSEQ multiplex PCR. The repertoire holds 60,000 to 75,000 clones, with 90% to 97% as singletons. Sequencing input: PBMCs. These receptors originate from a man aged 18 to 30 in good health and CMV-seronegative. CDR3s include the opening cysteine and the closing phenylalanine or tryptophan. Each record gives: V gene, J gene, CDR3 length, D gene, clone size, CDR3 protein, CDR3 DNA. The D gene is left open where the match is weak. Clone size, where shown, is once, few, many, or a class for clones that have expanded.

v_gene: TRBV5-1
j_gene: TRBJ1-1
len: 15
d_gene: -
abundance: -
CDR3aa: CASSLAAGVDTEAFF
CDR3nt: TGCGCCAGCAGCTTGGCGGCAGGGGTAGACACTGAAGCTTTCTTT

v_gene: TRBV10-3
j_gene: TRBJ2-3
len: 16
d_gene: TRBD2
abundance: -
CDR3aa: CAISESTSGRTDTQYF
CDR3nt: TGTGCCATCAGTGAGTCGACTAGCGGCCGCACAGATACGCAGTATTTT

v_gene: TRBV12-5
j_gene: TRBJ2-3
len: 14
d_gene: -
abundance: -
CDR3aa: CASGLGQGGDTQYF
CDR3nt: TGTGCTAGTGGCTTGGGACAAGGGGGAGATACGCAGTATTTT

v_gene: TRBV4-2
j_gene: TRBJ2-1
len: 14
d_gene: TRBD2
abundance: -
CDR3aa: CASSYRLAGGEQFF
CDR3nt: TGTGCCAGCAGCTACCGACTAGCGGGAGGTGAGCAGTTCTTC

v_gene: TRBV28
j_gene: TRBJ2-2
len: 15
d_gene: TRBD1
abundance: -
CDR3aa: CASSRGTGYTGELFF
CDR3nt: TGTGCCAGCAGCCGGGGGACAGGATACACCGGGGAGCTGTTTTTT

v_gene: TRBV2
j_gene: TRBJ2-1
len: 15
d_gene: TRBD1
abundance: -
CDR3aa: CASSKQGASYNEQFF
CDR3nt: TGTGCCAGCAGTAAACAGGGGGCCTCCTACAATGAGCAGTTCTTC

v_gene: TRBV6-1
j_gene: TRBJ1-4
len: 15
d_gene: TRBD1
abundance: -
CDR3aa: CASSGGQGGNEKLFF
CDR3nt: TGTGCCAGCAGTGGTGGACAGGGCGGGAATGAAAAACTGTTTTTT

v_gene: TRBV18
j_gene: TRBJ2-2
len: 18
d_gene: TRBD2
abundance: -
CDR3aa: CASSTPPSGRTNTGELFF
CDR3nt: TGTGCCAGCTCAACGCCACCTAGCGGGAGGACTAACACCGGGGAGCTGTTTTTT

v_gene: TRBV4-1
j_gene: TRBJ2-1
len: 14
d_gene: TRBD2
abundance: -
CDR3aa: CASSQREGPNEQFF
CDR3nt: TGCGCCAGCAGCCAGCGGGAGGGCCCTAATGAGCAGTTCTTC

v_gene: TRBV7-6
j_gene: TRBJ1-1
len: 15
d_gene: -
abundance: -
CDR3aa: CASSPGGSGGTEAFF
CDR3nt: TGTGCCAGCAGCCCGGGGGGCAGCGGTGGGACTGAAGCTTTCTTT

v_gene: TRBV5-6
j_gene: TRBJ2-1
len: 19
d_gene: TRBD2
abundance: -
CDR3aa: CASSFGTSGRARSYNEQFF
CDR3nt: TGTGCCAGCAGCTTTGGTACGAGCGGGAGGGCAAGGAGTTACAATGAGCAGTTCTTC

v_gene: TRBV9
j_gene: TRBJ2-5
len: 16
d_gene: TRBD2
abundance: -
CDR3aa: CASSVEGGGRRGTQYF
CDR3nt: TGTGCCAGCAGCGTAGAGGGAGGCGGGAGGAGAGGGACCCAGTACTTC

v_gene: TRBV10-1
j_gene: TRBJ2-7
len: 13
d_gene: -
abundance: -
CDR3aa: CASSGQGGNEQYF
CDR3nt: TGCGCCAGCAGTGGGCAGGGGGGCAACGAGCAGTACTTC

v_gene: TRBV5-1
j_gene: TRBJ2-7
len: 14
d_gene: -
abundance: -
CDR3aa: CASSLTWQGYEQYF
CDR3nt: TGCGCCAGCAGCCTTACATGGCAGGGCTACGAGCAGTACTTC

v_gene: TRBV19
j_gene: TRBJ2-2
len: 18
d_gene: TRBD2
abundance: -
CDR3aa: CASYTSTSGRSYTGELFF
CDR3nt: TGTGCCAGCTACACCTCGACTAGCGGGAGAAGTTACACCGGGGAGCTGTTTTTT

v_gene: TRBV2
j_gene: TRBJ2-7
len: 15
d_gene: TRBD2
abundance: -
CDR3aa: CASSGGGRGFYEQYF
CDR3nt: TGTGCCAGCAGTGGCGGCGGGAGAGGGTTCTACGAGCAGTACTTC

v_gene: TRBV5-1
j_gene: TRBJ1-1
len: 12
d_gene: -
abundance: -
CDR3aa: CASTIGGDEAFF
CDR3nt: TGCGCCAGCACTATTGGGGGCGATGAAGCTTTCTTT

v_gene: TRBV7-9
j_gene: TRBJ2-2
len: 15
d_gene: -
abundance: -
CDR3aa: CASSFSASGSGELFF
CDR3nt: TGTGCCAGCAGCTTTTCAGCATCGGGTTCCGGGGAGCTGTTTTTT

v_gene: TRBV28
j_gene: TRBJ2-7
len: 17
d_gene: TRBD1
abundance: once
CDR3aa: CASSYPGTGGLSYEQYF
CDR3nt: TGTGCCAGCAGTTACCCAGGTACAGGGGGCCTGTCCTACGAGCAGTACTTC

v_gene: TRBV14
j_gene: TRBJ2-5
len: 14
d_gene: -
abundance: -
CDR3aa: CASSQGAGYETQYF
CDR3nt: TGTGCCAGCAGCCAAGGCGCAGGGTACGAGACCCAGTACTTC

v_gene: TRBV27
j_gene: TRBJ2-2
len: 12
d_gene: -
abundance: -
CDR3aa: CASSEEPGELFF
CDR3nt: TGTGCCAGCAGTGAAGAGCCCGGGGAGCTGTTTTTT

v_gene: TRBV4-3
j_gene: TRBJ2-3
len: 16
d_gene: -
abundance: -
CDR3aa: CASSQDSRDFTDTQYF
CDR3nt: TGCGCCAGCAGCCAAGATTCAAGGGACTTCACAGATACGCAGTATTTT

v_gene: TRBV27
j_gene: TRBJ2-1
len: 21
d_gene: TRBD2
abundance: -
CDR3aa: CASSSGAGLADNRGVQMEQFF
CDR3nt: TGTGCCAGCAGTTCCGGCGCGGGACTAGCGGATAACCGAGGGGTACAAATGGAGCAGTTCTTC

v_gene: TRBV6-5
j_gene: TRBJ2-7
len: 14
d_gene: TRBD2
abundance: -
CDR3aa: CASSYGGGTYEQYF
CDR3nt: TGTGCCAGCAGTTACGGGGGGGGAACTTACGAGCAGTACTTC

v_gene: TRBV9
j_gene: TRBJ2-1
len: 12
d_gene: -
abundance: -
CDR3aa: CASSGTNNEQFF
CDR3nt: TGTGCCAGCAGCGGAACTAACAATGAGCAGTTCTTC

v_gene: TRBV4-1
j_gene: TRBJ2-7
len: 17
d_gene: TRBD2
abundance: -
CDR3aa: CASSQVQMTSGSREQYF
CDR3nt: TGCGCCAGCAGCCAAGTACAAATGACTAGCGGGAGTCGCGAGCAGTACTTC

v_gene: TRBV27
j_gene: TRBJ2-1
len: 13
d_gene: -
abundance: -
CDR3aa: CASSPAGNNEQFF
CDR3nt: TGTGCCAGCAGTCCAGCCGGGAACAATGAGCAGTTCTTC

v_gene: TRBV30
j_gene: TRBJ1-5
len: 13
d_gene: TRBD1
abundance: once
CDR3aa: CAWSSGQYQPQHF
CDR3nt: TGTGCCTGGAGTTCGGGACAGTATCAGCCCCAGCATTTT

v_gene: TRBV4-1
j_gene: TRBJ1-2
len: 15
d_gene: -
abundance: -
CDR3aa: CASSQATGASYGYTF
CDR3nt: TGCGCCAGCAGCCAAGCGACAGGCGCGAGCTATGGCTACACCTTC

v_gene: TRBV11-2
j_gene: TRBJ2-5
len: 16
d_gene: TRBD2
abundance: -
CDR3aa: CASRLRSTSGEETQYF
CDR3nt: TGTGCCAGCAGGCTTAGATCGACTAGCGGGGAAGAGACCCAGTACTTC

v_gene: TRBV6-4
j_gene: TRBJ2-1
len: 18
d_gene: TRBD1
abundance: -
CDR3aa: CASSEAGGAGSSYNEQFF
CDR3nt: TGTGCCAGCAGTGAAGCAGGGGGCGCGGGGAGCTCCTACAATGAGCAGTTCTTC

v_gene: TRBV4-3
j_gene: TRBJ2-3
len: 16
d_gene: TRBD2
abundance: -
CDR3aa: CASSQAFSSGIDTQYF
CDR3nt: TGCGCCAGCAGCCAAGCGTTTTCTAGCGGGATAGATACGCAGTATTTT

v_gene: TRBV5-4
j_gene: TRBJ1-2
len: 13
d_gene: -
abundance: -
CDR3aa: CASSLTGSYGYTF
CDR3nt: TGTGCCAGCAGCTTGACAGGGAGCTATGGCTACACCTTC

v_gene: TRBV19
j_gene: TRBJ1-2
len: 15
d_gene: -
abundance: -
CDR3aa: CASSNWTDSSYGYTF
CDR3nt: TGTGCCAGTAGTAACTGGACAGACTCCTCCTATGGCTACACCTTC

v_gene: TRBV5-1
j_gene: TRBJ2-3
len: 15
d_gene: -
abundance: -
CDR3aa: CASSPGFASTDTQYF
CDR3nt: TGCGCCAGCAGTCCAGGGTTTGCAAGCACAGATACGCAGTATTTT

v_gene: TRBV2
j_gene: TRBJ1-6
len: 13
d_gene: -
abundance: -
CDR3aa: CASSGTQNSPLHF
CDR3nt: TGTGCCAGCAGCGGGACACAAAATTCACCCCTCCACTTT

v_gene: TRBV5-1
j_gene: TRBJ2-1
len: 15
d_gene: TRBD2
abundance: -
CDR3aa: CASSLGLAGYNEQFF
CDR3nt: TGCGCCAGCAGCTTGGGACTAGCGGGTTACAATGAGCAGTTCTTC

v_gene: TRBV5-1
j_gene: TRBJ1-2
len: 17
d_gene: -
abundance: -
CDR3aa: CASSLGSSGAPDSGYTF
CDR3nt: TGCGCCAGCAGCTTGGGAAGCTCGGGAGCCCCTGATTCTGGCTACACCTTC

v_gene: TRBV10-2
j_gene: TRBJ2-7
len: 16
d_gene: -
abundance: -
CDR3aa: CASSEWEGHRTYEQYF
CDR3nt: TGCGCCAGCAGTGAGTGGGAGGGACACCGCACCTACGAGCAGTACTTC

v_gene: TRBV6-6
j_gene: TRBJ1-2
len: 12
d_gene: -
abundance: -
CDR3aa: CASSEDRYGYTF
CDR3nt: TGTGCCAGCAGTGAGGACAGATATGGCTACACCTTC

v_gene: TRBV30
j_gene: TRBJ2-3
len: 14
d_gene: TRBD2
abundance: -
CDR3aa: CAWSSGRGTDTQYF
CDR3nt: TGTGCCTGGTCTAGCGGGAGGGGTACAGATACGCAGTATTTT

v_gene: TRBV15
j_gene: TRBJ2-7
len: 16
d_gene: TRBD1
abundance: -
CDR3aa: CATSRLVGTGGYEQYF
CDR3nt: TGTGCCACCAGCAGACTCGTTGGGACAGGGGGGTACGAGCAGTACTTC

v_gene: TRBV7-2
j_gene: TRBJ1-3
len: 16
d_gene: TRBD1
abundance: -
CDR3aa: CASSLNRGGSGNTIYF
CDR3nt: TGTGCCAGCAGCTTGAACAGGGGAGGCTCTGGAAACACCATATATTTT

v_gene: TRBV6-1
j_gene: TRBJ2-7
len: 13
d_gene: -
abundance: -
CDR3aa: CASSETGEGEQYF
CDR3nt: TGTGCCAGCAGTGAAACGGGGGAAGGCGAGCAGTACTTC

v_gene: TRBV5-1
j_gene: TRBJ2-1
len: 14
d_gene: -
abundance: -
CDR3aa: CASRQSSGYNEQFF
CDR3nt: TGCGCCAGCCGACAGAGTAGCGGTTACAATGAGCAGTTCTTC

v_gene: TRBV7-8
j_gene: TRBJ1-2
len: 13
d_gene: TRBD1
abundance: -
CDR3aa: CASSLAGQADYTF
CDR3nt: TGTGCCAGCAGCTTAGCTGGACAGGCGGACTACACCTTC

v_gene: TRBV2
j_gene: TRBJ1-1
len: 15
d_gene: -
abundance: -
CDR3aa: CASNPGGAGNTEAFF
CDR3nt: TGTGCCAGCAATCCTGGGGGGGCAGGGAACACTGAAGCTTTCTTT

v_gene: TRBV29-1
j_gene: TRBJ1-1
len: 11
d_gene: -
abundance: -
CDR3aa: CSVATVYEAFF
CDR3nt: TGCAGCGTTGCGACAGTTTATGAAGCTTTCTTT

v_gene: TRBV9
j_gene: TRBJ2-2
len: 18
d_gene: -
abundance: once
CDR3aa: CASSGRRGGTGNTGELFF
CDR3nt: TGTGCCAGCAGCGGCCGGAGGGGGGGGACAGGGAACACCGGGGAGCTGTTTTTT

v_gene: TRBV19
j_gene: TRBJ1-5
len: 14
d_gene: TRBD1
abundance: -
CDR3aa: CATAPGQGNQPQHF
CDR3nt: TGTGCCACCGCTCCGGGACAGGGCAATCAGCCCCAGCATTTT

v_gene: TRBV9
j_gene: TRBJ1-3
len: 15
d_gene: TRBD1
abundance: -
CDR3aa: CASSLGQISGNTIYF
CDR3nt: TGTGCCAGCAGCTTGGGACAGATCTCTGGAAACACCATATATTTT

v_gene: TRBV29-1
j_gene: TRBJ2-7
len: 14
d_gene: TRBD2
abundance: -
CDR3aa: CSVVRTSDSYEQYF
CDR3nt: TGCAGCGTTGTTAGGACTAGCGACTCCTACGAGCAGTACTTC

v_gene: TRBV10-1
j_gene: TRBJ2-1
len: 18
d_gene: TRBD2
abundance: -
CDR3aa: CASSAGTSGRVSYNEQFF
CDR3nt: TGCGCCAGCAGTGCCGGGACTAGCGGGAGGGTTTCCTACAATGAGCAGTTCTTC

v_gene: TRBV5-1
j_gene: TRBJ2-3
len: 15
d_gene: TRBD2
abundance: -
CDR3aa: CASSLEREVTDTQYF
CDR3nt: TGCGCCAGCAGCTTGGAGCGGGAGGTCACAGATACGCAGTATTTT

v_gene: TRBV4-3
j_gene: TRBJ2-1
len: 18
d_gene: TRBD2
abundance: few
CDR3aa: CASSQEPRTSASYNEQFF
CDR3nt: TGCGCCAGCAGCCAAGAGCCCAGGACTAGCGCCTCCTACAATGAGCAGTTCTTC

v_gene: TRBV5-4
j_gene: TRBJ2-1
len: 16
d_gene: -
abundance: -
CDR3aa: CASSPLVPNIQGEQFF
CDR3nt: TGTGCCAGCAGCCCGCTAGTTCCAAACATACAGGGTGAGCAGTTCTTC

v_gene: TRBV2
j_gene: TRBJ2-1
len: 15
d_gene: TRBD1
abundance: -
CDR3aa: CASQPGQEIYNEQFF
CDR3nt: TGTGCCAGCCAGCCTGGACAGGAAATATACAATGAGCAGTTCTTC

v_gene: TRBV2
j_gene: TRBJ1-3
len: 16
d_gene: -
abundance: -
CDR3aa: CASSEVGYGAGNTIYF
CDR3nt: TGTGCCAGCAGTGAAGTGGGGTACGGGGCTGGAAACACCATATATTTT